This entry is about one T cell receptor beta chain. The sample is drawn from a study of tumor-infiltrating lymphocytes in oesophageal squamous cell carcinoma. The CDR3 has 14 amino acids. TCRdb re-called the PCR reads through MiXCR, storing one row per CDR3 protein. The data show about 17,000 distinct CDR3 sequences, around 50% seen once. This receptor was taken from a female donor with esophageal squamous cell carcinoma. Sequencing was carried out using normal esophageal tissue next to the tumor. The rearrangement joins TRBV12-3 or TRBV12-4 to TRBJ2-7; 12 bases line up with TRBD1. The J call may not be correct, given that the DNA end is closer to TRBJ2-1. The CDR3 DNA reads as TGTGCCAGCAAGGGGACAGGGGGCTTCAATGAGCAGTTCTTC. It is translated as CASKGTGGFNEQFF.